The clone carrying this T cell receptor (beta chain) was recorded at least ten times. This sample was taken from a study of T cells in Graves' hyperthyroidism and ophthalmopathy. Trimming left V 5 bases short and J 1 base short, with 8 bases between. Germline assignment: CDR1 SGHTA and CDR2 FQGNSA. There are 13 residues in the CDR3. Amplified regions were TCR beta CDR3 sequences from RNA transcripts. HTBI primers were employed in a first-round RT-PCR of the TCR CDR3. TCRdb called the multiplex PCR reads again in MiXCR, with one record for every CDR3 protein. The sample lists about 600,000 distinct CDR3 sequences, more than 15% occurring once. Uncontrolled infection, other autoimmune disease, pregnancy or lactation barred patients from enrollment. Diagnosis rested on symptoms, serum thyroxine and TRAb, thyroid ultrasound, and orbital computed tomography.

Sequences were obtained from blood. The chain carries TRBV7-2 and TRBJ1-1; perhaps TRBD1 as D (6 bases). The source of this sequence is a woman aged 35 to 49 with Graves' ophthalmopathy. The CDR3 reads CASSKQGNTEAFF. In nucleotides, the CDR3 is TGTGCCAGCAGCAAACAGGGGAACACTGAAGCTTTCTTT.